The clone carrying this T cell receptor (beta chain) was observed many times. Its matching antigen is unknown. Assembly of TCR beta libraries relied on iRepertoire HTBI primers together with Arm-PCR of CDR3 regions. TCRdb passed the multiplex PCR reads through MiXCR, listing each CDR3 protein once. Seen here are roughly 530,000 distinct CDR3 sequences, 15% to 20% observed once, and the top ten hold roughly 25%. These data originate in a study of regulatory T cells in long-lasting Graves disease. For the study at large: The antithyroid drugs taken by newly diagnosed Graves' patients had been used for under 3 months.

Study-wide results and caveats: With persistent disease, TRBV28, TRBJ1-2 and TRBJ2-5 were the favored segments.

Time point reported: newly diagnosed GD, antithyroid drugs for less than 3 months. TCR sequences were obtained from RNA taken from PBMCs. CDR1 MNHEY and CDR2 SVGAGI come from the germline V gene. The trim removed 2 bases at V and 5 bases at J, leaving 3 bases unmatched. The CDR3 consists of 15 residues. These data were likewise used in another study, on T cells in Graves' hyperthyroidism and ophthalmopathy. That work states: Patients aged 18 to 65 had newly diagnosed hyperthyroidism that had lasted under 2 months. A first-round RT-PCR of the TCR CDR3 used the HTBI primer set.

The J gene is TRBJ2-2, the V gene TRBV6-5, with TRBD2 identical over 9 bases. The source is a woman aged 35 to 60 with Graves disease. The sequencing here drew on peripheral blood mononuclear cells (PBMCs), taken at new diagnosis, from a patient treated with antithyroid drugs. In DNA form, the CDR3 reads TGTGCCAGCAGTTACAAACTAGCGGGTACCGGGGAGCTGTTTTTT. Encoded protein: CASSYKLAGTGELFF.